These 19 T cell receptor beta chains came from one sample sequenced in a study of blood T cell repertoires in COVID-19. The protocol was immunoSEQ multiplex PCR, while the TCRdb copy is restricted to in-frame clones and leaves out a portion. The data contain roughly 250,000 clones, about 90% of them singletons. The sequenced material came from peripheral blood. The receptors originated from a woman in her forties or fifties with acute or convalescent COVID-19.

The CDR3 here is CASSYSPGVNTEAFF. The CDR3 nucleotides are TGTGCCAGCAGTTACTCCCCAGGGGTGAACACTGAAGCTTTCTTT. The chain combines TRBV6-5 with TRBJ1-1, with TRBD1 as a possible D gene (6 bases). CDR3 length: 15 residues. V lost 0 bases, J lost 0 bases, and 8 bases lay in between. CDR1 MNHEY and CDR2 SVGAGI come from the germline V gene.

The chain is built from TRBV18 and TRBJ2-1, with D unresolved. V was clipped by 6 bases and J by 2 bases, with 8 bases between them. Germline V CDR1 and CDR2: KGHSH, LQKENI. The CDR3 runs 13 residues. CDR3 DNA: TGTGCCAGCTCTAGACAAACCTACAATGAGCAGTTCTTC. It codes for CASSRQTYNEQFF.

The V and J genes are TRBV29-1 and TRBJ2-7; D is unresolved. The V end was cut by 4 bases, the J end by 3 bases, with 10 bases between. The CDR3 has 12 amino acids. CDR1 SQVTM and CDR2 ANQGSEA come from the germline V gene. CDR3 amino acids: CSVVRSSYEQYF. CDR3 DNA sequence: TGCAGCGTTGTCAGGTCCAGCTACGAGCAGTACTTC.

V and J are TRBV7-3 and TRBJ1-4, with 9 bases matching TRBD1. Trimming cost V 0 bases and J 8 bases; bases outside gene matches: 4. The germline V gene encodes CDR1 SGHTA and CDR2 FQGTGA. The CDR3 covers 15 residues. The CDR3 here is CASSLTGTGREKLFF. The CDR3, as DNA: TGTGCCAGCAGCTTAACGGGGACAGGGAGGGAAAAACTGTTTTTT.

The V call is TRBV5-4, the J call TRBJ1-1, with D tentatively TRBD1 (5 bases). In germline, CDR1 is SGHNT, CDR2 YYREEE (reference sequence). V lost 1 base and J lost 6, with 16 bases in between. This CDR3 contains 15 residues. CDR3 sequence reads: CASSLPGREEAEAFF. Here the CDR3 DNA reads TGTGCCAGCAGCTTGCCTGGCAGGGAGGAAGCTGAAGCTTTCTTT. Combining the CDR3 with reference TRBV5-4 and TRBJ1-1 gives the whole variable domain ETGVTQSPTHLIKTRGQQVTLRCSSQSGHNTVSWYQQALGQGPQFIFQYYREEENGRGNFPPRFSGLQFPNYSSELNVNALELDDSALYLCASSLPGREEAEAFFGQGTRLTVV.

The V gene is TRBV6-2 or TRBV6-3, the J gene TRBJ2-7; TRBD2 agrees at 12 bases. CDR1 is MNHEY and CDR2 is SVGEGT in the germline V gene. This CDR3 contains 16 residues. V shed 4 bases, J shed 2 bases, and the junction held 6 bases outside the gene matches. As DNA, the CDR3 is TGTGCCAGCAGTTGGACTAGCGGGACCCCTACCTACGAGCAGTACTTC. Translation: CASSWTSGTPTYEQYF.

The V call is TRBV5-4, the J call TRBJ2-3; 11 nucleotides agree with TRBD1. From germline, CDR1 is SGHNT and CDR2 YYREEE (reference sequence). The CDR3 is 15 residues long. J gave up 8 bases and V 3 bases, and 8 bases lay outside the gene matches. CDR3 DNA sequence: TGTGCCAGCAGCTGGGGACAGGGGGGAATGGGTACGCAGTATTTT. Its translation is CASSWGQGGMGTQYF.

This chain uses TRBV6-5 with TRBJ1-1; tentatively, D is TRBD1 (5 bases). The V gene lost 10 bases and the J gene lost 2 bases, with 14 bases spanning the gap. Per germline, CDR1 MNHEY and CDR2 SVGAGI. The CDR3 has 13 amino acids. The CDR3 bases are TGTGCCATCCACCCCGGGGGTAACACTGAAGCTTTCTTT. Its translation: CAIHPGGNTEAFF.

This chain links TRBV4-2 with TRBJ2-1; perhaps TRBD2 as D (6 bases). V gave up 0 bases and J gave up 11 bases, with 17 bases separating them. Germline V gene data show CDR1 as LGHNA and CDR2 as YNFKEQ. The CDR3 runs 15 residues. CDR3 sequence: CASSQEYSERVQQFF. CDR3 DNA sequence: TGTGCCAGCAGCCAAGAGTACAGCGAGCGGGTTCAGCAGTTCTTC.

The count of this clone is one. The V and J genes are TRBV18 and TRBJ1-2, with 7 positions matching TRBD1. Losses at the gene ends were 2 bases for V and 1 base for J; bases not matched to a gene: 7. CDR1 KGHSH and CDR2 LQKENI come from the germline V gene. The CDR3 has 16 amino acids. CDR3 sequence reads: CASSPAGGGVNYGYTF. The CDR3 DNA reads as TGTGCCAGCTCACCAGCGGGAGGGGGCGTTAACTATGGCTACACCTTC. The variable domain in full, with the rest retrieved from reference TRBV18 and TRBJ1-2, is NAGVMQNPRHLVRRRGQEARLRCSPMKGHSHVYWYRQLPEEGLKFMVYLQKENIIDESGMPKERFSAEFPKEGPSILRIQQVVRGDSAAYFCASSPAGGGVNYGYTFGSGTRLTVV.

This chain uses TRBV5-1 with TRBJ2-3, with 10 bases fitting TRBD2. The CDR3 sequence is 16 residues long. V lost 0 bases to trimming and J lost 4 bases; unmatched junction nucleotides: 5. CDR1 and CDR2 from the germline V gene are SGHRS and YFSETQ. The CDR3 loop is CASSLAGTSVADTQYF. The DNA for the CDR3 is TGCGCCAGCAGCTTGGCCGGGACTAGCGTGGCAGATACGCAGTATTTT.

This chain connects TRBV5-1 to TRBJ2-3; TRBD2 aligns across 7 bases. Losses at the gene ends were 3 bases for V and 0 bases for J; bases not matched to a gene: 4. The germline V gene has CDR1 SGHRS and CDR2 YFSETQ. This CDR3 contains 15 residues. CDR3 residues: CASSWPSGSTDTQYF. CDR3 DNA sequence: TGCGCCAGCAGCTGGCCTAGCGGTAGCACAGATACGCAGTATTTT.

The gene calls are TRBV7-2 and TRBJ2-5, with D possibly TRBD1 on 6 matching bases. CDR1 and CDR2 (germline): SGHTA, FQGNSA. V was clipped by 3 bases and J by 1 base, with 9 bases between them. The CDR3 runs 14 residues. In DNA, the CDR3 is TGTGCCAGCAGCTTCCGGACAGCCCAAGAGACCCAGTACTTC. Translating gives CASSFRTAQETQYF.

The chain carries TRBV5-8 and TRBJ2-7, with D possibly being TRBD1 (5 bases). V was cut by 2 bases and J by 0 bases, with 12 bases left in between. This CDR3 has 15 residues. Germline CDR1 is SGHTS and CDR2 is YDEGEE. The CDR3: CASSFSRGSSYEQYF. DNA of the CDR3: TGTGCCAGCAGCTTTTCTAGGGGAAGCTCCTACGAGCAGTACTTC.

The CDR3 region is CASSPRPDNNYGYTF. The CDR3, as DNA: TGTGCCAGCTCACCGCGGCCGGACAATAACTATGGCTACACCTTC. The chain joins TRBV18 to TRBJ1-2; possible D gene TRBD1, 5 bases. V shed 3 bases and J shed 1 base, with 12 bases lying between them. The CDR3 is 15 amino acids. Germline-derived CDR1 and CDR2 are KGHSH and LQKENI.

This clone has only one observation. V is TRBV18 and J is TRBJ1-1; D is uncertain. The CDR3 loop spans 15 amino acids. V shed 3 bases and J shed 5 bases, with 16 bases lying between them. Germline CDR1 KGHSH, CDR2 LQKENI. The CDR3 coding sequence is TGTGCCAGCTCACCCCCGTCAACAGAACTGACTGAAGCTTTCTTT. It is translated as CASSPPSTELTEAFF.

The V gene is TRBV3-1 (or the pseudogene TRBV3-2), the J gene TRBJ1-6; a weak D match, TRBD1 (6 bases). CDR1 and CDR2 (germline): LGHDT, YNNKEL (reference sequence). CDR3 length equals 14 residues. Trimming removed 4 bases at V and 7 bases at J, with 11 bases between. The CDR3 bases are TGTGCCAGCAGCCGGACAGCCCTAAATTCACCCCTCCACTTT. Residues: CASSRTALNSPLHF.

This clone has only one observation. This chain uses TRBV27 with TRBJ2-6; 10 nucleotides align to TRBD1. The CDR3 runs to 16 residues. J lost 2 bases, V lost 8 bases, and 6 bases had no gene match. Per the germline V gene, CDR1 is MNHEY and CDR2 is SMNVEV (reference sequence). The CDR3 spells CASGGQGVTGANVLTF. As DNA, the CDR3 is TGTGCCAGCGGAGGACAGGGGGTAACTGGGGCCAACGTCCTGACTTTC.

This chain links TRBV7-9 with TRBJ1-5, with no clear D. V was pared by 1 base and J by 6 bases, with 4 bases between. The CDR3 is 12 amino acids. Germline values: CDR1 SEHNR, CDR2 FQNEAQ (reference sequence). The CDR3 is CASSLGSQPQHF. The CDR3 coding sequence is TGTGCCAGCAGCTTAGGGAGTCAGCCCCAGCATTTT.